This entry lists 7 T cell receptor beta chains sequenced from one sample in a study. A single record per CDR3 protein comes from TCRdb applying MiXCR to the 5' RACE reads. Here the sample spans about 5,700 distinct CDR3 sequences, around 34% being singletons. Sequencing input: naive CD4+ T cells sorted from a lymph node. The subset denotes: naive CD4+ T cells, CD4+CD45RA+CD25-. These receptors came from a female donor with breast cancer.

About this clonotype: A much larger clone sits a single nucleotide away, making a read error possible. The chain employs TRBV6-5 and TRBJ1-4; weak D call: TRBD1 (5 bases). Per germline, CDR1 MNHEY and CDR2 SVGAGI. The CDR3 is made up of 15 amino acids. CDR3 DNA: TGTGCCAGCAGTTACTCGGGGGTTTCTAATGAAAAACTGCTTTTT. Amino acids: CASSYSGVSNEKLLF.

This clonotype was seen only a few times. V is TRBV6-6 and J is TRBJ1-1; D unclear. Germline CDR1 is MNHNY and CDR2 is SVGAGI (reference sequence). V dropped 6 bases and J dropped 0 bases, with 8 bases sitting between them. This CDR3 has 13 amino acids. The chain's CDR3 is CASSYRVNTEAFF. The CDR3 DNA reads TGTGCCAGCAGCTATCGGGTGAACACTGAAGCTTTCTTT.

This clonotype is medium-sized (0.01 to 0.1%) within its sample. CDR3 loop: CASAGSGGGGGYTF. In nucleotides, the CDR3 is TGTGCCAGCGCCGGATCAGGGGGCGGGGGAGGCTACACCTTC. This sequence joins TRBV6-5 and TRBJ1-2, with 8 nucleotides matching TRBD1. J lost 8 bases, V lost 8 bases, and 13 bases had no gene match. Germline values: CDR1 MNHEY, CDR2 SVGAGI. CDR3 length equals 14 residues.

This sequence joins TRBV29-1 and TRBJ2-1; D unresolved. Germline CDR1 and CDR2: SQVTM and ANQGSEA. The CDR3 contains 13 residues. The germline V and J ends were trimmed by 1 base and 4 bases, with 8 bases remaining between them. The CDR3 protein is CSVEGTKYNEQFF. CDR3 coding DNA: TGCAGCGTTGAAGGAACAAAGTACAATGAGCAGTTCTTC.

This clonotype has a handful of counts. V usage is TRBV7-8 and J usage is TRBJ1-2, with D hard to call. Germline CDR1 is SGHVS and CDR2 is FQNEAQ. This CDR3 has 11 residues. Trimming pared 8 bases from V and 10 bases from J, leaving 14 bases between. This CDR3 is CASLETNVYTF. For the CDR3, the DNA is TGTGCCAGCTTAGAGACCAATGTCTACACCTTC.

Details on this clonotype: The missing conserved phenylalanine or tryptophan at the end of this CDR3 makes a read error likely. The chain carries TRBV5-1 and TRBJ2-3; D is unclear. CDR3 size: 15 residues. V shed 3 bases and J shed 2 bases, with 13 bases lying between them. From germline, CDR1 is SGHRS and CDR2 YFSETQ. The CDR3 loop reads CASSSPGRATDTQYC. CDR3 nucleotides: TGCGCCAGCAGCTCCCCCGGGCGCGCCACAGATACGCAGTATTGT.

This clonotype appeared a single time. The V and J genes are TRBV30 and TRBJ2-5, with 9 bases aligning to TRBD1. This CDR3 has 16 residues. J gave up 4 bases and V 5 bases, and 14 bases lay outside the gene matches. The germline V gene has CDR1 GTSNPN and CDR2 SVGIG (reference sequence). CDR3: CAWAIKGQGLVETQYF. In nucleotides, the CDR3 is TGTGCCTGGGCCATCAAGGGACAGGGACTGGTAGAGACCCAGTACTTC.